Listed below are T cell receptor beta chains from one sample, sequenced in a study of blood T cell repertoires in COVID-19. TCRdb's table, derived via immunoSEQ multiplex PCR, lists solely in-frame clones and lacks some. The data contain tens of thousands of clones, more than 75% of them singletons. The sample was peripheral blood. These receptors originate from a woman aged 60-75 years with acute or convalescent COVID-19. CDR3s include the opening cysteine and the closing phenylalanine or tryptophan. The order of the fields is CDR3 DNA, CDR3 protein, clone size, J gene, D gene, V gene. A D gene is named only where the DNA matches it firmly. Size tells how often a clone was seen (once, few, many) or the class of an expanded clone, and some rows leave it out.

DNA: TGCAGCGTTGAAAGGGGCTATGGCTACACCTTC; CDR3: CSVERGYGYTF; size: -; J: TRBJ1-2; D: -; V: TRBV29-1
DNA: TGTGCCTGGATTGAGGGAGGGGCTCACAATGAGCAGTTCTTC; CDR3: CAWIEGGAHNEQFF; size: once; J: TRBJ2-1; D: TRBD2; V: TRBV30
DNA: TGTGCCAGCACCAGGGCCGGGCTAAGAGGCTACACCTTC; CDR3: CASTRAGLRGYTF; size: -; J: TRBJ1-2; D: -; V: TRBV5-6
DNA: TGTGCCAGCAGCGCCGGGATAAGCAATCAGCCCCAGCATTTT; CDR3: CASSAGISNQPQHF; size: -; J: TRBJ1-5; D: -; V: TRBV9
DNA: TGTGCCAGCAGAGGGGGCAGGAGCTCCTACAATGAGCAGTTCTTC; CDR3: CASRGGRSSYNEQFF; size: -; J: TRBJ2-1; D: TRBD1; V: TRBV27
DNA: TGCGCCAGCAGCCCACAAATCGGGGGGACAGGGGTGGCGAAGACCCAGTACTTC; CDR3: CASSPQIGGTGVAKTQYF; size: -; J: TRBJ2-5; D: TRBD1; V: TRBV5-1
DNA: TGCGCCAGCAGCTCTTCGGGGATCGATTCACCCCTCCACTTT; CDR3: CASSSSGIDSPLHF; size: -; J: TRBJ1-6; D: -; V: TRBV5-1
DNA: TGTGCCAGCAGCTTGACAGGGGGGGTGAACACTGAAGCTTTCTTT; CDR3: CASSLTGGVNTEAFF; size: -; J: TRBJ1-1; D: TRBD1; V: TRBV5-4
DNA: TGTGCCAGCAGCCTGGGACAAAGCACAGATACGCAGTATTTT; CDR3: CASSLGQSTDTQYF; size: -; J: TRBJ2-3; D: -; V: TRBV5-4
DNA: TGTGCCAGCAGCCAGAATTACAGGGGGTCAAACACCATATATTTT; CDR3: CASSQNYRGSNTIYF; size: -; J: TRBJ1-3; D: TRBD1; V: TRBV3-1/TRBV3-2
DNA: TGCGCCAGCAGCCCCGAGGCGGGAGTAGCCTACAATGAGCAGTTCTTC; CDR3: CASSPEAGVAYNEQFF; size: -; J: TRBJ2-1; D: TRBD2; V: TRBV5-1
DNA: TGTGCCAGCAGCGCCGTTACAGGGAACACTGAAGCTTTCTTT; CDR3: CASSAVTGNTEAFF; size: -; J: TRBJ1-1; D: -; V: TRBV9
DNA: TGCAGCGTTGCCCCAGGGGGCTACTCGGGTGGCTACACCTTC; CDR3: CSVAPGGYSGGYTF; size: -; J: TRBJ1-2; D: TRBD1; V: TRBV29-1
DNA: TGTGCCAGTAGAGGGACTGGGGTCGGGAACACTGAAGCTTTCTTT; CDR3: CASRGTGVGNTEAFF; size: -; J: TRBJ1-1; D: -; V: TRBV19
DNA: TGTGCCAGCAGCCAGAGTACGGGGACTGAAGCTTTCTTT; CDR3: CASSQSTGTEAFF; size: -; J: TRBJ1-1; D: -; V: TRBV7-8
DNA: TGTGCCAGCAGCCTTCGACAGGGGGAGAACACTGAAGCTTTCTTT; CDR3: CASSLRQGENTEAFF; size: -; J: TRBJ1-1; D: TRBD1; V: TRBV6-1
DNA: TGCAGCACCCAGGTCGGGGCCTACAATGAGCAGTTCTTC; CDR3: CSTQVGAYNEQFF; size: -; J: TRBJ2-1; D: -; V: TRBV29-1
DNA: TGTGCCAGCAGTCCATTAAGGACAGGGGTAGGGGGCTACACCTTC; CDR3: CASSPLRTGVGGYTF; size: -; J: TRBJ1-2; D: TRBD1; V: TRBV6-6
DNA: TGTGCCAGCAGGCCCTCCACCGGGGAGGCCGGGGAGCTGTTTTTT; CDR3: CASRPSTGEAGELFF; size: -; J: TRBJ2-2; D: -; V: TRBV2
DNA: TGCGCCAGCAGCCAGGAGACGGCTAACTATGGCTACACCTTC; CDR3: CASSQETANYGYTF; size: -; J: TRBJ1-2; D: -; V: TRBV4-1
DNA: TGTGCCAGCAGCTTACAGGGGGCAAACACTGAAGCTTTCTTT; CDR3: CASSLQGANTEAFF; size: -; J: TRBJ1-1; D: TRBD1; V: TRBV7-3
DNA: TGTGCCAGTAGTCCCCGGGGCGGGGAGCTGTTTTTT; CDR3: CASSPRGGELFF; size: -; J: TRBJ2-2; D: -; V: TRBV19
DNA: TGTGCCAGCAGCTTAGCGGCAGGGGGCGCGGATAATGAGCAGTTCTTC; CDR3: CASSLAAGGADNEQFF; size: -; J: TRBJ2-1; D: TRBD1; V: TRBV7-2
DNA: TGCAGCGCTGTTCGAGAGCTGAACACTGAAGCTTTCTTT; CDR3: CSAVRELNTEAFF; size: -; J: TRBJ1-1; D: -; V: TRBV29-1
DNA: TGTGCCAGCAGCTTCGTAGCCTCGAACACTGAAGCTTTCTTT; CDR3: CASSFVASNTEAFF; size: few; J: TRBJ1-1; D: -; V: TRBV7-8
DNA: TGCGCCAGCAGCTTGTGGCCTAGCGGGAGTCAAACTACTAGTTTGTTGAACCAAAACATTCAGTACTTC; CDR3: CASSLWPSGSQTTSLLNQNIQYF; size: -; J: TRBJ2-4; D: TRBD2; V: TRBV5-1
DNA: TGTGCCAGCAGCTTCACTAGCGGGGGCGCCGAGACCCAGTACTTC; CDR3: CASSFTSGGAETQYF; size: -; J: TRBJ2-5; D: TRBD2; V: TRBV7-2
DNA: TGTGCCAGCTCCCCATCCGAGGTGCCATACAATGAGCAGTTCTTC; CDR3: CASSPSEVPYNEQFF; size: -; J: TRBJ2-1; D: -; V: TRBV18
DNA: TGTGCCAGCATCAACCAGGGGTTTCGGGGCACTGAAGCTTTCTTT; CDR3: CASINQGFRGTEAFF; size: -; J: TRBJ1-1; D: -; V: TRBV6-6
DNA: TGTGCCAGCAGTAACAGGGAGCCCGGTGGATCACCCCTCCACTTT; CDR3: CASSNREPGGSPLHF; size: -; J: TRBJ1-6; D: -; V: TRBV2
DNA: TGTGCCATCAGCCAAACAGGGGGATATAGCAATCAGCCCCAGCATTTT; CDR3: CAISQTGGYSNQPQHF; size: -; J: TRBJ1-5; D: TRBD1; V: TRBV10-3
DNA: TGTGCCAGCAGTTACTCCCGGGACAGCCCCTCACCCCTCCACTTT; CDR3: CASSYSRDSPSPLHF; size: -; J: TRBJ1-6; D: TRBD1; V: TRBV6-5
DNA: TGCAGCGTTTATATAGCGAGGGCGGGGGGCAATGAGCAGTTCTTC; CDR3: CSVYIARAGGNEQFF; size: -; J: TRBJ2-1; D: TRBD2; V: TRBV29-1
DNA: TGCGCCAGCAGGCCTAGGCAAATGAACACTGAAGCTTTCTTT; CDR3: CASRPRQMNTEAFF; size: -; J: TRBJ1-1; D: -; V: TRBV5-1
DNA: TGCGCCAGCGGCACAGGGGGCGAGGAAAAACTGTTTTTT; CDR3: CASGTGGEEKLFF; size: -; J: TRBJ1-4; D: TRBD1; V: TRBV5-1
DNA: TGTGCCAGCAGTGGACTCGCGGGAGGGTACAATGAGCAGTTCTTC; CDR3: CASSGLAGGYNEQFF; size: once; J: TRBJ2-1; D: TRBD2; V: TRBV9
DNA: TGTGCCAGCAGCCTGGATGGTCGAGTTCTGTATGGCTACACCTTC; CDR3: CASSLDGRVLYGYTF; size: -; J: TRBJ1-2; D: -; V: TRBV5-4
DNA: TGTGCCAGTAGTATAGAAATGGACCCAGACAGGGGAACTGAAGCTTTCTTT; CDR3: CASSIEMDPDRGTEAFF; size: -; J: TRBJ1-1; D: TRBD1; V: TRBV19
DNA: TGTGCCAGCAGCTTCTCCTGGAACACTGAAGCTTTCTTT; CDR3: CASSFSWNTEAFF; size: few; J: TRBJ1-1; D: -; V: TRBV7-9
DNA: TGTGCCAGCTCACCTATGGCAGGGAACAACAATGAGCAGTTCTTC; CDR3: CASSPMAGNNNEQFF; size: -; J: TRBJ2-1; D: -; V: TRBV18
DNA: TGTGCCACCAAATCGGGCAGAGGGAACAGTGAAGCTTTCTTT; CDR3: CATKSGRGNSEAFF; size: -; J: TRBJ1-1; D: -; V: TRBV19
DNA: TGTGCCAGCAGTTACCCGGACAGGTTAAACACTGAAGCTTTCTTT; CDR3: CASSYPDRLNTEAFF; size: -; J: TRBJ1-1; D: TRBD1; V: TRBV6-9
DNA: TGTGCCAGCAGTTTATTGGGGACTAGCGGGAGTATGGAGCAGTTCTTC; CDR3: CASSLLGTSGSMEQFF; size: -; J: TRBJ2-1; D: TRBD2; V: TRBV27
DNA: TGTGCCAGCAGCAAAGACAGGGGGCAAGAGACCCAGTACTTC; CDR3: CASSKDRGQETQYF; size: -; J: TRBJ2-5; D: TRBD1; V: TRBV2
DNA: TGCGCCAGCAGCTTGGTCCTAGGGACTAGCGGGGGTGGCTCCTACAATGAGCAGTTCTTC; CDR3: CASSLVLGTSGGGSYNEQFF; size: -; J: TRBJ2-1; D: TRBD2; V: TRBV5-1
DNA: TGTGCCAGCAGCCAAGATAGCCAAGAGACCCAGTACTTC; CDR3: CASSQDSQETQYF; size: -; J: TRBJ2-5; D: -; V: TRBV3-1/TRBV3-2
DNA: TGTGCCAGCAGCTTAGTAACTAGCGGGGGAGGCACAGATACGCAGTATTTT; CDR3: CASSLVTSGGGTDTQYF; size: -; J: TRBJ2-3; D: TRBD2; V: TRBV7-2
DNA: TGTGCCAGCAGCCCCGGGGGGGCCCCGAACACTGAAGCTTTCTTT; CDR3: CASSPGGAPNTEAFF; size: -; J: TRBJ1-1; D: -; V: TRBV6-5
DNA: TGTGCCAGCAGCTTAGGGACTAGCGGGGCCTACAATGAGCAGTTCTTC; CDR3: CASSLGTSGAYNEQFF; size: -; J: TRBJ2-1; D: TRBD2; V: TRBV11-3
DNA: TGTGCCATCAGTGCCCTAGGGGGGGACACCGGGGAGCTGTTTTTT; CDR3: CAISALGGDTGELFF; size: few; J: TRBJ2-2; D: -; V: TRBV10-3
DNA: TGTGCCATCAGTGATGGACAGGGGGGGAAAGAGACCCAGTACTTC; CDR3: CAISDGQGGKETQYF; size: -; J: TRBJ2-5; D: TRBD1; V: TRBV10-3
DNA: TGTGCCAGCAGTCCCGGAGGTCGGGGTAGGGAGACCCAGTACTTC; CDR3: CASSPGGRGRETQYF; size: -; J: TRBJ2-5; D: -; V: TRBV28
DNA: TGTGCCAGCAGCCTGCAGGGGGGTCGTGGCTACACCTTC; CDR3: CASSLQGGRGYTF; size: -; J: TRBJ1-2; D: TRBD1; V: TRBV5-4